The entry that follows covers one TCR beta chain sequence. Its antigen is still unknown. The input lacks base qualities; no much larger clone sits a single base away. This sample was included in a study of shared clonotypes between healthy human individuals (dated by TCRdb to 2020 to 2022). With regard to the full study: Three men and a couple of women, aged 18 to 49 years, made up the cohort. To increase sequencing depth and limit assay-specific biases, TCR repertoire library preparation and sequencing were carried out by different laboratories using diverse techniques. For each donor, CD4 naive and CD4 memory were each run on three plates, CD8 naive on two plates, and CD8 memory on one plate. Each donor's leukapheresis produced roughly between about 0.85 and 10 billion PBMCs. Blood TCR repertoires of five healthy adults were deeply sequenced to estimate repertoire size and the extent of clonotype sharing between individuals. Results and caveats for the whole study, not just this receptor: Compared with non-shared clonotypes, clonotypes shared by all four sorted-subset donors had higher generation probabilities. When four donors were compared, the shared fraction of clonotypes was 5% to 6.5% for naive CD4, 3.5% to 4% for naive CD8, roughly 2.5% for memory CD4, and around 0.37% for memory CD8. Sampling was restricted to blood, and TCR repertoires in tissue are likely to differ from TCR repertoires in blood. Based on pairwise subsampling, the degree of clonotype sharing among donors was expected to be affected by sequencing depth. Because the study included a small number of donors, the genetic and exposure-history diversity represented was limited. Even with the large sequencing depth, rarefaction of the sorted-subset datasets indicated that sequencing was incomplete. Estimated clonotype richness was generally larger for naive than for memory subsets.

Using the deep immunoSEQ assay, multiplex PCR amplified TCR CDR3 regions from genomic DNA. For each cell subset, the extracted genomic DNA was distributed evenly across all wells of several immunoSEQ 96-well plates, and each plate served as one replicate. Each replicate PCR for sorted subsets received roughly 200 ng genomic DNA, equal to about 30,000 T cell genomes. The purified libraries were quantified using a Qubit 3.0 fluorometer, sized with a Bioanalyzer 2100, and then quantified again using the KAPA Library Quantification kit. Every immunoSEQ 96-well plate was sequenced on a dedicated single-read 150-cycle Illumina NextSeq 550 flow cell. As for how the authors treated the data: The immunoSEQ output contained only junctional sequences without quality scores, so filtering could not match that applied to full-length reads. Sequences were annotated with PyIR, a Python wrapper for IgBLAST v1.9, and V/J genes and CDR3 were assigned using IMGT germline references. Reads were filtered out if the reads had weak V/J assignments (E-value above 1e-6), no CDR3, stop codons, out-of-frame junctions, or ambiguous translated residues. V3J clonotypes were defined by identical inferred V gene, J gene, and CDR3 amino acid sequence. Percentage overlap between repertoires was calculated by dividing the number of shared unique clonotypes by the size of the smaller repertoire. Three approaches were used to assess repertoire richness: RTK rarefaction, the Chao1 estimator, and Recon v2.1 estimates of unobserved clonotypes. Generation probabilities for all TCRbeta clonotypes obtained by the gDNA method from a handful of donors were computed using OLGA. The clones in this table, taken by TCRdb from immuneACCESS, are in-frame only. Not every clone is retained; where verified, under half of the shortfall comes from an unresolved V gene, and the cause of the rest is unknown. The V and J calls and clone size were taken over from that table, and D and trimming were inferred from the DNA. This sample lists around 2.1 million clones; just over 90% were detected once. About 1.5% of the sample belongs to the ten largest clones.

CD8 naive samples consisted of CD45RO-negative cells that were positively selected for CCR7, yielding a CD45RA+CCR7+ population without TemRA cells. Donors were healthy HIV-negative adults with no recently reported acute infections or vaccinations. All donors were Caucasian adults living in Nashville, Tennessee, USA. Blood was obtained by leukapheresis, after which PBMCs were separated by Ficoll-Histopaque density gradient centrifugation and cryopreserved in liquid nitrogen vapor phase. Analytical flow cytometry was used to check the purity and quantity of every magnetically sorted T cell population. Genomic DNA was isolated from each sorted fraction and quantified by UV absorbance on a Nanodrop 2000c. Cut back by 0 bases and 5 bases, the V and J ends lie 16 bases apart. The CDR3 runs 16 amino acids, cysteine and phenylalanine included. The entry retains the CDR3 DNA only, 48 bases that are in frame from base 1. Based on the germline V gene, the CDR1 and CDR2 sequences are MDHEN and SYDVKM.

The origin of this receptor is a man aged 18 to 29 in good health. Some clones in this sample may be carry-over from other donors' samples. Sequencing was carried out using naive CD8+ T cells from PBMCs. The cell subset or site label, read with the paper, signifies: CD45RA+CCR7+. The rearranged segments are TRBV28 and TRBJ2-5, with an unclear D gene assignment. The CDR3 sequence is CASSLWTPGPEETQYF. The nucleotide sequence reads as follows: TGTGCCAGCAGTTTATGGACCCCAGGACCTGAGGAGACCCAGTACTTC.